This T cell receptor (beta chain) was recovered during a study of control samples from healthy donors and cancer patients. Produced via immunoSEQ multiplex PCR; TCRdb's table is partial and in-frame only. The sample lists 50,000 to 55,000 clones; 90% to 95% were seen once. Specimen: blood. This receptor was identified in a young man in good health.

In DNA form, the CDR3 reads TGTGCCAGCAGCTTAGCAGGGGTCGGCTACGAGCAGTACTTC. Its protein is CASSLAGVGYEQYF. The chain employs TRBV11-2 and TRBJ2-7; a weak D match, TRBD1 (6 bases). Germline V gives CDR1 SGHAT, CDR2 FQNNGV. The CDR3 extends over 14 amino acids. V dropped 1 base and J dropped 3 bases, with 10 bases sitting between them. The complete variable domain, with remaining parts taken from reference TRBV11-2 and TRBJ2-7, reads EAGVAQSPRYKIIEKRQSVAFWCNPISGHATLYWYQQILGQGPKLLIQFQNNGVVDDSQLPKDRFSAERLKGVDSTLKIQPAKLEDSAVYLCASSLAGVGYEQYFGPGTRLTVT.